One sample yielded the 28 T cell receptor beta chains listed below, sequenced in a study of shared clonotypes between healthy human individuals. Profiled with immunoSEQ multiplex PCR; TCRdb holds only in-frame clones, not every one. This sample carries over a million clones, roughly 80% of them seen once, and the ten largest clones take about 1.5%. Sample: memory CD4+ T cells sorted from blood. As to subset: CD45RA-negative fraction. The receptor set was obtained from a man younger than 35 in good health.

The V gene is TRBV2, the J gene TRBJ2-2; D perhaps matches TRBD1 (5 bases). Trimming removed 7 bases from V and 4 bases from J, with 16 bases in between. This CDR3 region has 15 residues. CDR1 and CDR2 from the germline V gene are SNHLY and FYNNEI. CDR3 nucleotides: TGTGCCAGCACCCCGCTAGGGGCGGTCACCGGGGAGCTGTTTTTT. This encodes CASTPLGAVTGELFF.

The V call is TRBV11-3, the J call TRBJ2-2, with D possibly being TRBD1 (6 bases). Germline CDR1 SGHNT, CDR2 YENEEA. CDR3 size: 14 residues. The V gene lost 3 bases and the J gene lost 4 bases, with 9 bases spanning the gap. CDR3 residues: CASSFEGGTGELFF. In DNA, the CDR3 is TGTGCCAGCAGCTTCGAAGGGGGCACCGGGGAGCTGTTTTTT. Complete variable domain (other parts from reference TRBV11-3 and TRBJ2-2): EAGVVQSPRYKIIEKKQPVAFWCNPISGHNTLYWYLQNLGQGPELLIRYENEEAVDDSQLPKDRFSAERLKGVDSTLKIQPAELGDSAVYLCASSFEGGTGELFFGEGSRLTVL.

The chain recombines TRBV7-6 with TRBJ1-3; D gene ambiguous. V dropped 4 bases and J dropped 0 bases, with 16 bases sitting between them. This CDR3 is built from 17 residues. CDR1 is SGHVS and CDR2 is FNYEAQ in the germline V gene. CDR3 DNA: TGTGCCAGCAGCTCTACCTCCGGGAGCCTCTCTGGAAACACCATATATTTT. It translates to CASSSTSGSLSGNTIYF.

The chain employs TRBV28 and TRBJ2-1; D might be TRBD1 (5 bases). CDR1 MDHEN and CDR2 SYDVKM come from the germline V gene. The CDR3 is 13 amino acids. V dropped 9 bases and J dropped 4 bases, with 13 bases sitting between them. The CDR3 region has the DNA TGTGCCAGTAAGACAGCATCTTACAATGAGCAGTTCTTC. Its translation: CASKTASYNEQFF.

With regard to this clone: Distinct nucleotide sequences in the sample also encode this CDR3. The chain joins TRBV7-2 to TRBJ1-2, with 7 positions matching TRBD1. The germline V gene encodes CDR1 SGHTA and CDR2 FQGNSA. V was pared by 5 bases and J by 2 bases, with 2 bases of the junction left unmatched. The CDR3 totals 13 residues. CDR3 sequence reads: CASSPGQNYGYTF. As DNA, the CDR3 is TGTGCCAGCAGCCCGGGACAGAACTATGGCTACACCTTC. The variable domain in full, completed from reference TRBV7-2 and TRBJ1-2, reads GAGVSQSPSNKVTEKGKDVELRCDPISGHTALYWYRQSLGQGLEFLIYFQGNSAPDKSGLPSDRFSAERTGGSVSTLTIQRTQQEDSAVYLCASSPGQNYGYTFGSGTRLTVV.

The J gene is TRBJ2-2, the V gene TRBV5-5, with 7 bases lining up with TRBD1. This CDR3 has 15 amino acids. Trimming at V came to 4 bases and at J to 5 bases, leaving 8 bases not matched to a gene. Germline lookup yields CDR1 SGHKS and CDR2 YYEKEE (reference sequence). This CDR3 reads CASSTTDRATGELFF. The CDR3 DNA is TGTGCCAGCAGCACCACAGACAGGGCGACCGGGGAGCTGTTTTTT.

The V call is TRBV6-4, the J call TRBJ2-7, with 7 positions matching TRBD1. CDR3 length equals 16 residues. Germline V lookup: CDR1 MRHNA, CDR2 SNTAGT. J gave up 0 bases and V 5 bases, and 10 bases lay outside the gene matches. The CDR3 nucleotides read TGTGCCAGCAGTTACGAACGGGACAGCCTCTCCTACGAGCAGTACTTC. Translated, it gives CASSYERDSLSYEQYF.

This chain connects TRBV5-1 to TRBJ1-1; 12 nucleotides match TRBD1. Germline CDR1 reads SGHRS; CDR2 reads YFSETQ. V was clipped by 4 bases and J by 0 bases; unmatched bases: 4. The CDR3 sequence is 16 residues long. CDR3 residues: CASSTGTGGLNTEAFF. CDR3 nucleotides: TGCGCCAGCAGCACCGGGACAGGGGGCTTGAACACTGAAGCTTTCTTT.

This clone was counted at least ten times. The chain joins TRBV4-1 to TRBJ2-2; 8 positions match TRBD2. The V segment lost 0 bases and the J segment 4 bases; nucleotides outside the gene matches: 1. Germline V gene sequence: CDR1 MGHRA, CDR2 YSYEKL. The CDR3 has 15 residues. In DNA form, the CDR3 reads TGCGCCAGCAGCCAAGAAGCGGGGGTCACCGGGGAGCTGTTTTTT. Its translation: CASSQEAGVTGELFF.

With respect to this clone: Other DNA variants within this sample encode the same CDR3. V gene TRBV11-3 combines with J gene TRBJ2-5; 10 bases map to TRBD1. The ends lost 5 bases at V and 3 bases at J; junction bases unmatched: 3. Germline V CDR1 and CDR2: SGHNT, YENEEA. The CDR3 runs to 14 residues. The CDR3 is CASSLGTGEETQYF. The CDR3 DNA sequence: TGTGCCAGCAGCCTCGGGACAGGGGAAGAGACCCAGTACTTC.

V and J are TRBV2 and TRBJ2-5, with D perhaps TRBD1 or TRBD2 (5 bases each). CDR1 and CDR2 from the germline V gene are SNHLY and FYNNEI. Trimming took 7 bases from V and 4 from J, leaving 13 bases between them. The CDR3 loop spans 13 amino acids. The CDR3 DNA sequence: TGTGCCAGCAACCCTCAGAGGGGAGAGACCCAGTACTTC. Translation gives CASNPQRGETQYF.

This clone has more than one count but fewer than ten. CDR3 in DNA: TGTGCCAGCAGCTTGGGGTCTAGAAAAGAGACCCAGTACTTC. Translated, it gives CASSLGSRKETQYF. The gene calls are TRBV5-6 and TRBJ2-5; D unresolved. CDR3 length equals 14 residues. Trimming pared 0 bases from V and 3 bases from J, leaving 9 bases between. The germline CDR1 and CDR2 sequences are SGHDT and YYEEEE.

There are a few counts of this clone. The chain has TRBV7-9 and TRBJ2-7, with D unclear. The CDR3 is made up of 12 amino acids. The V gene's germline CDR1 is SEHNR and CDR2 FQNEAQ (reference sequence). V was shortened by 5 bases and J by 8 bases, with 13 bases between the two germline ends. CDR3 bases: TGTGCCAGCAGCCTCGTCAGAGACAAGCAGTACTTC. This encodes CASSLVRDKQYF.

V and J are TRBV25-1 and TRBJ1-4, with 11 bases aligning to TRBD1. V lost 8 bases to trimming and J lost 5 bases; unmatched junction nucleotides: 4. The CDR3 runs 14 residues. In germline, CDR1 is MGHDK, CDR2 SYGVNS. The CDR3 protein is CASGGTGGNEKLFF. CDR3 DNA: TGTGCCAGCGGCGGGACAGGGGGGAATGAAAAACTGTTTTTT.

A single count supports this clone. The chain recombines TRBV5-4 with TRBJ1-1; no clear D gene. The CDR3 contains 12 residues. From germline, CDR1 is SGHNT and CDR2 YYREEE (reference sequence). V lost 0 bases, J lost 1 base, and 1 base lay in between. In DNA, the CDR3 is TGTGCCAGCAGCTTGGCGAACACTGAAGCTTTCTTT. Protein: CASSLANTEAFF.

V is TRBV10-3 and J is TRBJ1-2; D is unresolved. Trimming removed 4 bases at V and 1 base at J, with 13 bases between. Germline V gene lookup returns CDR1 ENHRY and CDR2 SYGVKD. This CDR3 region has 15 residues. The CDR3 reads CAISAPDTHNYGYTF. CDR3 sequence (DNA): TGTGCCATCAGTGCACCAGACACCCATAACTATGGCTACACCTTC.

For this clone: Other DNA sequences within the sample encode an identical CDR3. The chain is built from TRBV27 and TRBJ1-6; TRBD1 matches 7 bases. With 3 bases clipped from V and 5 bases from J, the junction kept 1 base outside the gene matches. Germline CDR1 reads MNHEY; CDR2 reads SMNVEV (reference sequence). The CDR3 consists of 14 residues. In DNA form, the CDR3 reads TGTGCCAGCAGTTTGACAGGGCATAATTCACCCCTCCACTTT. As protein: CASSLTGHNSPLHF.

The V and J genes are TRBV19 and TRBJ1-5; D is perhaps TRBD1 (6 bases). The CDR3 covers 15 residues. Germline assignment: CDR1 LNHDA and CDR2 SQIVND (reference sequence). V was shortened by 3 bases and J by 0 bases, with 9 bases between the two germline ends. CDR3 protein: CASSIAGASNQPQHF. The CDR3 DNA reads TGTGCCAGTAGTATTGCAGGGGCTAGCAATCAGCCCCAGCATTTT.

The table lists this clone with many counts. The chain employs TRBV25-1 and TRBJ1-4; no clear D. This CDR3 contains 13 residues. Germline V gene data show CDR1 as MGHDK and CDR2 as SYGVNS. Trimming stripped 8 bases from V and 4 bases from J, with 11 bases between. DNA for the CDR3: TGTGCCAGCGGCAACAGCGTTAATGAAAAACTGTTTTTT. Its translation is CASGNSVNEKLFF.

The gene calls are TRBV10-3 and TRBJ1-2, with D perhaps TRBD1 (6 bases). V lost 7 bases to trimming and J lost 8 bases, with 14 bases between them. The V gene's germline CDR1 is ENHRY and CDR2 SYGVKD. The CDR3 loop spans 12 amino acids. The CDR3 is CAINPGELGYTF. CDR3 DNA: TGTGCCATCAATCCAGGGGAATTGGGCTACACCTTC.

The chain joins TRBV11-2 to TRBJ2-1; 8 nucleotides line up with TRBD2. Germline V gene sequence: CDR1 SGHAT, CDR2 FQNNGV. There are 15 residues in the CDR3. V lost 3 bases and J lost 7; bases outside the gene matches: 8. CDR3: CASSFGGGPRNEQFF. CDR3 coding DNA: TGTGCCAGCAGCTTTGGCGGGGGGCCACGGAATGAGCAGTTCTTC.

This clone has only a few counts. The rearrangement uses TRBV5-1 and TRBJ2-5; no definite D call. Germline loops: CDR1 SGHRS, CDR2 YFSETQ. The CDR3 loop spans 15 amino acids. Trimming removed 2 bases from V and 1 base from J, with 12 bases in between. The CDR3 loop reads CASSFPEYFQETQYF. Here the CDR3 DNA reads TGCGCCAGCAGCTTCCCAGAATACTTCCAAGAGACCCAGTACTTC.

The chain employs TRBV19 and TRBJ1-2; a possible D gene is TRBD1 (6 bases). CDR3 size: 15 residues. The germline V gene has CDR1 LNHDA and CDR2 SQIVND (reference sequence). Deletions cut 4 bases from V and 9 bases from J, with 21 bases between. The CDR3 DNA reads as TGTGCCAGTAGTACTAACACGGGACACGTCGAGCGCTACACCTTC. It codes for CASSTNTGHVERYTF.

V usage is TRBV2 and J usage is TRBJ2-3; 9 nucleotides match TRBD2. This CDR3 has 15 residues. V dropped 4 bases and J dropped 6; count of bases not matched to a gene: 8. Per the germline V gene, CDR1 is SNHLY and CDR2 is FYNNEI. CDR3 residues: CASSGGRAASDTQYF. CDR3 nucleotides: TGTGCCAGCAGTGGCGGGAGGGCCGCTTCCGATACGCAGTATTTT.

This clone was counted between two and nine times. V is TRBV19 and J is TRBJ1-5; no clear D gene. CDR1 is LNHDA and CDR2 is SQIVND in the germline V gene (reference sequence). This CDR3 region has 16 residues. The ends were cut back, 1 base at V and 4 bases at J, with 14 bases in the middle. CDR3 in amino acids: CASSIVGGPINQPQHF. CDR3 in DNA: TGTGCCAGTAGTATAGTAGGTGGACCGATTAATCAGCCCCAGCATTTT.

The J gene is TRBJ2-5, the V gene TRBV7-2; D tentatively reads TRBD1 or TRBD2 (5 bases each). Germline V gives CDR1 SGHTA, CDR2 FQGNSA. The V end lost 2 bases, the J end lost 1 base, and 11 bases lay between the germline ends. This CDR3 contains 15 residues. The CDR3, as DNA: TGTGCCAGCAGCTTACCGGGACGGAGCCAAGAGACCCAGTACTTC. Amino acid sequence: CASSLPGRSQETQYF.

For the CDR3, the DNA is TGTGCCAGCAGTTCTAGCGGGGGAACAGATACGCAGTATTTT. Translated: CASSSSGGTDTQYF. J is TRBJ2-3 and V is TRBV13; 10 nucleotides agree with TRBD2. V trimming: 6 bases; J trimming: 3 bases; junction bases outside the gene matches: 3. The germline V gene has CDR1 PRHDT and CDR2 FYEKMQ (reference sequence). The CDR3 loop spans 14 amino acids. Together with reference TRBV13 and TRBJ2-3, the CDR3 gives the full variable domain: AAGVIQSPRHLIKEKRETATLKCYPIPRHDTVYWYQQGPGQDPQFLISFYEKMQSDKGSIPDRFSAQQFSDYHSELNMSSLELGDSALYFCASSSSGGTDTQYFGPGTRLTVL.

The gene calls are TRBV5-4 and TRBJ1-2; TRBD1 aligns across 10 bases. Germline CDR1 is SGHNT and CDR2 is YYREEE (reference sequence). V trimming: 1 base; J trimming: 8 bases; junction bases outside the gene matches: 5. This CDR3 region has 14 residues. CDR3 sequence (DNA): TGTGCCAGCAGCTTGTCAGGGACAGGGGTCGGCTACACCTTC. This codes for CASSLSGTGVGYTF. Full variable domain (remainder filled in from reference TRBV5-4 and TRBJ1-2): ETGVTQSPTHLIKTRGQQVTLRCSSQSGHNTVSWYQQALGQGPQFIFQYYREEENGRGNFPPRFSGLQFPNYSSELNVNALELDDSALYLCASSLSGTGVGYTFGSGTRLTVV.